This TCR beta chain was recovered during a study of identical twins. Points from the study as a whole: The authors noted that invariant MAIT and iNKT cells could partly confound zero-insertion analyses. Reduced insertions were recorded for abundant cord blood beta clonotypes, with no such pattern in memory repertoires.

Per germline, CDR1 MDHEN and CDR2 SYDVKM. This CDR3 is built from 16 residues. V lost 3 bases and J lost 6; bases outside the gene matches: 8. Ten or more counts support this clonotype. Its antigen is still unknown. TCRdb recomputed calls from the 5' RACE reads with MiXCR, one row per CDR3 protein. Of 500,000 to 700,000 distinct CDR3 sequences listed, 7% to 7.5% are singletons. These records were also assigned to another study, of yellow fever vaccine responses in identical twins.

This rearrangement joins TRBV28 to TRBJ2-1; 10 bases are a match to TRBD2. Sequencing was performed on PBMCs. The receptor's source is a woman aged 18-29 years in good health. CDR3 region: CASSLSLAGVGNEQFF. The CDR3 bases are TGTGCCAGCAGTTTGTCTCTAGCGGGAGTAGGCAATGAGCAGTTCTTC.